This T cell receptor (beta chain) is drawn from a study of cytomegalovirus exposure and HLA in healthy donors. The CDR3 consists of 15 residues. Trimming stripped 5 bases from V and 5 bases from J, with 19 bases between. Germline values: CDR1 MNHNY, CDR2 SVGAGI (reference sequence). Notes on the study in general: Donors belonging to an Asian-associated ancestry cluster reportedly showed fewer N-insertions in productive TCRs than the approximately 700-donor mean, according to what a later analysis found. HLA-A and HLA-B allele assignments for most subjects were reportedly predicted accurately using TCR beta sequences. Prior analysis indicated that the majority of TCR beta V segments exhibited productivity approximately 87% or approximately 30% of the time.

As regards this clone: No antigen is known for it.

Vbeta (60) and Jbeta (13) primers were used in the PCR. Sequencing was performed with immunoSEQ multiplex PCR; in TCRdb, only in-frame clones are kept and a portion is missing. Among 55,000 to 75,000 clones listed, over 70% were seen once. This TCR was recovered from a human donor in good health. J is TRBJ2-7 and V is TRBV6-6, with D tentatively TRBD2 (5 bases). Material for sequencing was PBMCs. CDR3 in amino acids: CASSAREGSDHEQYF. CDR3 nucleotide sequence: TGTGCCAGCAGTGCGCGTGAGGGCTCCGACCACGAGCAGTACTTC.